Described below is a single T cell receptor beta chain sequence and its context. Its cognate antigen is unknown. The germline gives CDR1 LNHDA, CDR2 SQIVND (reference sequence). The CDR3 length is 12 residues. V dropped 10 bases and J dropped 8 bases, with 17 bases sitting between them. The timepoints at which blood was sampled were baseline, cycle 4 day 1, and cycle 7 day 1. The assay was immunoSEQ multiplex PCR, and TCRdb's table has in-frame clones only and misses some. The sample has some 86,000 clones; over 75% are singletons. This entry belongs to a study of OX40 agonist ivuxolimab in advanced cancers. Study at large: Dose-escalation subjects each had hepatocellular carcinoma, melanoma, renal cell or head and neck cancer.

Study outcomes and limitations: Relative to CD4+ cells, CD8+ T cells on average had more expanded clones.

The TCR comes from an adult with an advanced solid tumor such as melanoma, head and neck, liver or kidney cancer. This sample comprised CD4+ or CD8+ T cells sorted from blood, obtained in a trial of the OX40 agonist ivuxolimab. The chain employs TRBV19 and TRBJ1-2; D is perhaps TRBD1 (5 bases). The CDR3 loop is CATPWGDGGYTF. CDR3 DNA: TGTGCCACCCCTTGGGGCGATGGGGGCTACACCTTC.